This TCR beta chain was observed in a study of CD8 T cells in ankylosing spondylitis. From the 5' RACE reads, TCRdb called clonotypes with MiXCR, one entry per CDR3 protein. The table shows some 840,000 distinct CDR3 sequences, with roughly 10% occurring only once. This clonotype was counted at least ten times. No antigen is known for it. This CDR3 comprises 15 residues. Germline loops: CDR1 LGHDT, CDR2 YNNKEL (reference sequence). V shed 2 bases and J shed 2 bases, with 13 bases lying between them. Broader study findings: Ankylosing spondylitis blood seemed to carry a telltale TCR beta motif made of several highly homologous variants.

This sequence joins TRBV3-1 and TRBJ2-7; D is undetermined. This TCR was recovered from a male donor with ankylosing spondylitis. The sample was blood, either unsorted or a sorted T cell fraction (not recorded which). The CDR3 DNA reads TGTGCCAGCAGCCAAATGGGCCAGGCGGCCTACGAGCAGTACTTC. Its translation is CASSQMGQAAYEQYF.